This T cell receptor (beta chain) was sequenced in a study of identical twins. Study-wide results and limits: Where out-of-frame alpha sequences were twin-shared, they showed excess low generation probability. Out-of-frame beta chain sequences displayed weaker excess sharing between twins. Partial confounding of zero-insertion analyses by invariant MAIT and iNKT cells was possible.

The V end was cut by 2 bases, the J end by 7 bases, with 3 bases between. Germline values: CDR1 LGHDT, CDR2 YNNKEL (reference sequence). CDR3 length: 11 residues. Each donor (without exception) was a healthy Caucasian. One entry per CDR3 protein, called by TCRdb with MiXCR from the 5' RACE reads. This sample yields a few hundred thousand distinct CDR3 sequences, of which roughly an eighth are seen a single time; 0.98% belongs to the top ten. This clonotype was picked up many times. What it binds is not known. This same sample was also taken into another study, of yellow fever vaccine responses in identical twins.

The sequenced sample was CD4+ T cells sorted from blood. The TCR sequence derives from a woman between 18 and 29 years old in good health. The gene calls are TRBV3-1 and TRBJ2-1; unclear D gene. CDR3 DNA: TGTGCCAGCAGCCAAACAAATGAGCAGTTCTTC. Amino acids: CASSQTNEQFF.